Sequencing of this T cell receptor (beta chain) was carried out in a study of tissue T cells after allogeneic stem cell transplantation. Regarding this clone: The gene names given are mouse names. From the germline J gene comes the end of the CDR3, since the read stops 1 residue before it.

Germline CDR1 FNHDT, CDR2 SITEND (reference sequence). The V end lost 2 bases, the J end lost 0 bases, and 5 bases lay between the germline ends. CDR3 length: 13 amino acids. Clones were sequenced by immunoSEQ multiplex PCR, and TCRdb holds only the in-frame ones, with some missing. Here the sample spans tens of thousands of clones, 73% being singletons. The TCR comes from a pool of C57BL/6 mice in good health. V is TRBV19 and J is TRBJ1-1, with D hard to call. What was sequenced was sorted cells pooled from one or two spleens. The CDR3 loop reads CASSIYANTEVFF. CDR3 bases read: TGTGCCAGCAGTATTTACGCAAACACAGAAGTCTTC.